The clone carrying this TCR beta chain was observed once. The data stem from a study of blood T cell repertoires in COVID-19. Source study methods: Amplifying reference gene primers gave estimates of nucleated cell counts. Assay used: immunoSEQ multiplex PCR; TCRdb lists only in-frame clones, some missing. V and J calls and clone size are given by that table; D and trimming were obtained from the DNA. The table lists some 200,000 clones, about 85% of them singletons. V shed 5 bases and J 0 bases; nucleotides not matched to a gene: 13. This CDR3 region has 18 residues. The germline V gene has CDR1 LNHDA and CDR2 SQIVND (reference sequence). The participants were between about 18 and 90 years old and came from 20 to 30 US areas. Participants' reported clinical history set cohort assignment. Cohort 3 recovery required two negative PCRs, clearance, or symptom resolution.

The chain combines TRBV19 with TRBJ1-1; 9 positions agree with TRBD1. The receptor was isolated from a young woman who had recovered from COVID-19. Input material: PBMCs or T cells enriched from blood (not recorded which). Here the CDR3 reads CASSARRDRVIMNTEAFF. The CDR3 nucleotides read TGTGCCAGTAGTGCTCGCCGGGACAGGGTTATTATGAACACTGAAGCTTTCTTT. Based on the CDR3 plus reference TRBV19 and TRBJ1-1, the full variable domain is DGGITQSPKYLFRKEGQNVTLSCEQNLNHDAMYWYRQDPGQGLRLIYYSQIVNDFQKGDIAEGYSVSREKKESFPLTVTSAQKNPTAFYLCASSARRDRVIMNTEAFFGQGTRLTVV.